This T cell receptor beta chain comes out of a study of cytomegalovirus exposure and HLA in healthy donors. Findings and limits, study-wide: Some V segments, including TRBV6-2 and TRBV6-3, were excluded as indistinguishable.

The PCR used 60 Vbeta and 13 Jbeta primers. Repertoires were generated with immunoSEQ multiplex PCR, while TCRdb's copy carries only in-frame clones and drops some. Among 150,000 to 200,000 clones listed, roughly 80% were seen once. The CDR3 totals 14 residues. V lost 3 bases and J 5 bases, leaving 11 bases between the germline ends. CDR1 is KGHSH, CDR2 LQKENI, per germline. To note about this clone: Its antigen is as yet unknown.

The TCR originated in a female donor in good health and CMV-seronegative. This chain links TRBV18 with TRBJ1-5; no clear D. The sequenced sample was PBMCs. The CDR3 sequence: CASSPMTADQPQHF. The CDR3 nucleotides are TGTGCCAGCTCACCGATGACTGCGGATCAGCCCCAGCATTTT.